This TCR beta chain was recovered during a study of cytomegalovirus exposure and HLA in healthy donors. Study findings and constraints: There were around 160 TCR beta chains listed as cytomegalovirus-associated.

With regard to this clone: The target antigen is unknown.

Germline CDR1 reads SGHRS; CDR2 reads YFSETQ. V dropped 4 bases and J dropped 7; count of bases not matched to a gene: 9. The CDR3 sequence is 14 residues long. Assay used: immunoSEQ multiplex PCR; TCRdb lists only in-frame clones, some missing. The data contain 110,000 to 150,000 clones, less than 95% of them singletons. The chain joins TRBV5-1 to TRBJ2-7; 9 positions match TRBD1. The sequencing input was PBMCs. The receptor's source is a man between 18 and 29 years old in good health and CMV-seropositive. In DNA, the CDR3 is TGCGCCAGCAGCACAGGACAGGGGACGGGAGAGCAGTACTTC. Translated: CASSTGQGTGEQYF.